Sequencing of this TCR beta chain was carried out in a study of T-cell memory formation after mild COVID-19. Overall study context: Largely, the TCR clusters proved donor specific.

Notes on this clonotype: This may arise from a read error, as a much more abundant clone is one base away.

V lost 7 bases, J lost 6 bases, and 13 bases lay in between. The CDR3 totals 12 residues. Germline CDR1 MNHEY, CDR2 SVGAGI. Using its own MiXCR run on the 5' RACE reads, TCRdb lists one record per CDR3 protein. This sample has more than 250,000 distinct CDR3 sequences, with about 17% found just once. The TCR sequence derives from a man in his late teens or twenties who had mild COVID-19 (a few samples of this study predate the infection). Cell type and time point are not known. Sequenced: PBMCs or a T cell subset sorted from them (not recorded which). The chain couples TRBV6-5 to TRBJ2-7; D unclear. CDR3 bases: TGTGCCAGCACCACGCATGGCGGCGAGCAGTACTTC. Protein: CASTTHGGEQYF.